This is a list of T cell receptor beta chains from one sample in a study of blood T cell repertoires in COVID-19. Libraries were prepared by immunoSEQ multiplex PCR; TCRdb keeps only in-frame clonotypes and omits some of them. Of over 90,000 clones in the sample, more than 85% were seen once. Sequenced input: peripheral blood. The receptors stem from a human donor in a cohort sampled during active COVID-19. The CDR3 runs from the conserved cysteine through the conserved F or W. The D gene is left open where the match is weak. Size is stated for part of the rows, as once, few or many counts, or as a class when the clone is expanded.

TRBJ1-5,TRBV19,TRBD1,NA,TGTGCCAGTAGAGCCCTATTCCAGGGGGATAGCAATCAGCCCCAGCATTTT,CASRALFQGDSNQPQHF
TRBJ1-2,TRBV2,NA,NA,TGTGCCAGCAGGGCACGGGGGGCTGTCGGCACTCCTATCGGCTACACCTTC,CASRARGAVGTPIGYTF
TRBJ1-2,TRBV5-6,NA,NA,TGTGCCAGCAGCTTGGTTTCATATGGGCTTTTTGGAGGCTACACCTTC,CASSLVSYGLFGGYTF
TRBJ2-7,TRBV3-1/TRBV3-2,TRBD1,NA,TGTGCCAGCAGCCAAGCGGACAGGTTGATACGGGAGCAGTACTTC,CASSQADRLIREQYF
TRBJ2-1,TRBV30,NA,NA,TGTGCCTGGAGTTCCCTATACAATGAGCAGTTCTTC,CAWSSLYNEQFF
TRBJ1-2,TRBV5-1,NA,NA,TGCGCCAGCAGCTTGGTCGCAGATACTAACTATGGCTACACCTTC,CASSLVADTNYGYTF
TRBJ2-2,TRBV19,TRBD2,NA,TGTGCCAGTAGCCCGGGACTAGCGGCCGGGGAGCTGTTTTTT,CASSPGLAAGELFF
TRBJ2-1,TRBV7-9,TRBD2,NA,TGTGCCAGCAGTCCGACTAGCGGGAGGGGGGAGCAGTTCTTC,CASSPTSGRGEQFF
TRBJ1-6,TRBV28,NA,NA,TGTGCCAGCTCCCCCGGGACATCAAACGGGTATTCACCCCTCCACTTT,CASSPGTSNGYSPLHF
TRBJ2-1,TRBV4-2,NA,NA,TGTGCCAGCAGCCTTCCAGGAGGGGGGGGACATAACAATGAGCAGTTCTTC,CASSLPGGGGHNNEQFF
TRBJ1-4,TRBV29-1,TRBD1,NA,TGCAGCGGGGGACAGGTTGGTGAAAAACTGTTTTTT,CSGGQVGEKLFF
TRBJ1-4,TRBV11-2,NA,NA,TGTGCCAGCAGCCCCACGGGGACATCTAATGAAAAACTGTTTTTT,CASSPTGTSNEKLFF
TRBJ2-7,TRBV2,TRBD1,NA,TGTGCCAGCGGGACAGGGGCCTACGAGCAGTACTTC,CASGTGAYEQYF
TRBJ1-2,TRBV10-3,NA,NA,TGTGCCATCAGTCCCAAACAGGGAGTCGTCTATGGCTACACCTTC,CAISPKQGVVYGYTF
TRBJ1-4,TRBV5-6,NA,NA,TGTGCCAGCAGCACGCAGGGGTTCCCTAACGAAAAACTGTTTTTT,CASSTQGFPNEKLFF
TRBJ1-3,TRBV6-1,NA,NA,TGTGCCAGCAGTGAACTCCCAGGTCCGTATGGAAACACCATATATTTT,CASSELPGPYGNTIYF
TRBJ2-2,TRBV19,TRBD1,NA,TGTGCCACGACAGGGGGAAACACCGGGGAGCTGTTTTTT,CATTGGNTGELFF
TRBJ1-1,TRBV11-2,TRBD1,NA,TGTGCCAGCAGCCTAACGGGAGACAGGGGGAACACTGAAGCTTTCTTT,CASSLTGDRGNTEAFF
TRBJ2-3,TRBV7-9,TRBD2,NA,TGTGCCAGCAGAATTGGTGATAGCGGGAGGGATACGCAGTATTTT,CASRIGDSGRDTQYF
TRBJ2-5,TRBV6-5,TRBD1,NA,TGTGCCAGCGGACAGGGGTGGGAGACCCAGTACTTC,CASGQGWETQYF
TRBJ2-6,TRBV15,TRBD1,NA,TGTGCCACCGGGGGACAGGCGGGGGCCAACGTCCTGACTTTC,CATGGQAGANVLTF
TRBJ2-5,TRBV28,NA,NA,TGTGCCAGCAGTTTGTGGACGCGGGGAGAGACCCAGTACTTC,CASSLWTRGETQYF
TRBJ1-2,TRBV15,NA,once,TGTGCCACCAGCAGAGACAGGGGCTGGTCGGATGGCTACACCTTC,CATSRDRGWSDGYTF
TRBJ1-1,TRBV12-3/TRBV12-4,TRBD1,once,TGTGCCAGCAGGCCGGGACAGGGCACTGAAGCTTTCTTT,CASRPGQGTEAFF
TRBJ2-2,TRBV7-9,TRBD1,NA,TGTGCCAGCAGCCCACGTCGGGACAGGGCCGACTACACCGGGGAGCTGTTTTTT,CASSPRRDRADYTGELFF
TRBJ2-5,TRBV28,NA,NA,TGTGCCAGCACAGGCAGGGGCCTGGAGACCCAGTACTTC,CASTGRGLETQYF
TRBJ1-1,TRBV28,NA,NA,TGTGCCAGCAGTCAGGGTCGGGAGGGGAAAGGGACTGAAGCTTTCTTT,CASSQGREGKGTEAFF
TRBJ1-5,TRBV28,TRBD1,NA,TGTGCCAGCAGTTTTTCTAAGAGGGGGCATCAGCCCCAGCATTTT,CASSFSKRGHQPQHF
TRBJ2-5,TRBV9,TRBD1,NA,TGTGCCAGCAGCCAGACAGGGGGCCGACAGGAGACCCAGTACTTC,CASSQTGGRQETQYF